These T cell receptor beta chains were read from a single sample in a study of T-cell memory formation after mild COVID-19. TCRdb re-analysed the 5' RACE reads in MiXCR, keeping a single row per CDR3 protein. The repertoire includes 150,000 or so distinct CDR3 sequences, roughly a quarter of them detected once, and around 22% sits in the top ten. Sequenced input: PBMCs or a T cell subset sorted from them (not recorded which). The receptors were gathered from an adult woman who had mild COVID-19 (a few samples of this study predate the infection). Cell type and time point are not known. The CDR3 runs from the conserved cysteine through the conserved F or W. The D gene is left open where the match is weak. Expanded clones are given a class, and other clones once, few, many or no size at all.

clone_size: NA
d_call: TRBD2
j_call: TRBJ2-3
v_call: TRBV7-9
cdr3_nt: TGTGCCAGCAGCCTGGTAGCGGGAGCAGATACGCAGTATTTT
cdr3_aa: CASSLVAGADTQYF

clone_size: NA
d_call: NA
j_call: TRBJ2-7
v_call: TRBV7-9
cdr3_nt: TGTGCCAGCAGCCAGCTACCACGAGAGCAGTACTTC
cdr3_aa: CASSQLPREQYF

clone_size: NA
d_call: NA
j_call: TRBJ2-1
v_call: TRBV3-1
cdr3_nt: TGTGCCAGCAGCCAAGCGTGGGGGACCAGCTACAATGAGCAGTTCTTC
cdr3_aa: CASSQAWGTSYNEQFF

clone_size: NA
d_call: TRBD1
j_call: TRBJ2-1
v_call: TRBV13
cdr3_nt: TGTGCCAGCAGCCAAATACAGGGGGCCTTTGAGTTCTTC
cdr3_aa: CASSQIQGAFEFF

clone_size: NA
d_call: TRBD2
j_call: TRBJ2-1
v_call: TRBV24-1
cdr3_nt: TGTGCCACCAGTGATTCGGGGGGGGCGGGCAATGAGCAGTTCTTC
cdr3_aa: CATSDSGGAGNEQFF

clone_size: NA
d_call: NA
j_call: TRBJ2-5
v_call: TRBV12-3/TRBV12-4
cdr3_nt: TGTGCCAGCAGTTTTACCCCAACAAGGGTACAAGAGACCCAGTACTTC
cdr3_aa: CASSFTPTRVQETQYF

clone_size: NA
d_call: NA
j_call: TRBJ2-3
v_call: TRBV29-1
cdr3_nt: TGCAGCCCCGGGTGGGCTGGCACAGATACGCAGTATTTT
cdr3_aa: CSPGWAGTDTQYF

clone_size: NA
d_call: TRBD2
j_call: TRBJ2-1
v_call: TRBV7-3
cdr3_nt: TGTGCCAGCAGCTCAATAGCGGGAATCGGCAATGAGCAGTTCTTC
cdr3_aa: CASSSIAGIGNEQFF

clone_size: NA
d_call: NA
j_call: TRBJ1-2
v_call: TRBV29-1
cdr3_nt: TGCAGCGTTGATGGGCAGCCCCGCTATGGCTACACCTTC
cdr3_aa: CSVDGQPRYGYTF

clone_size: few
d_call: TRBD2
j_call: TRBJ2-1
v_call: TRBV4-3
cdr3_nt: TGCGCCAGCAGCCAAGAGGTCGCTCGGCTAGCGGGAGTTTGGGAGCAGTTCTTC
cdr3_aa: CASSQEVARLAGVWEQFF

clone_size: few
d_call: NA
j_call: TRBJ2-3
v_call: TRBV6-1
cdr3_nt: TGTGCCAGCAGTGTCGCGACAGGAGATATCCCTAGCACAGATACGCAGTATTTT
cdr3_aa: CASSVATGDIPSTDTQYF

clone_size: NA
d_call: NA
j_call: TRBJ2-3
v_call: TRBV15
cdr3_nt: TGTGCCACCAGCAGAGAGGGGGGGGCGAGCACAGATACGCAGTATTTT
cdr3_aa: CATSREGGASTDTQYF

clone_size: few
d_call: NA
j_call: TRBJ1-3
v_call: TRBV20-1
cdr3_nt: TGCAGTGCTAGAGATATAGGTGGACAGCCTGGAAACACCATATATTTT
cdr3_aa: CSARDIGGQPGNTIYF

clone_size: NA
d_call: NA
j_call: TRBJ1-5
v_call: TRBV5-5
cdr3_nt: TGTGCCAGCAGCTTGGAGGGGATAGAATTTTATAGCAATCAGCCCCAGCATTTT
cdr3_aa: CASSLEGIEFYSNQPQHF

clone_size: NA
d_call: TRBD1
j_call: TRBJ1-1
v_call: TRBV5-1
cdr3_nt: TGCGCCAGCACCGGTGGTGGACAGGGGTCCCTGAACACTGAAGCTTTCTTT
cdr3_aa: CASTGGGQGSLNTEAFF

clone_size: NA
d_call: NA
j_call: TRBJ2-1
v_call: TRBV29-1
cdr3_nt: TGCAGCGTTGAAGATTCTGATGAGCAGTTCTTC
cdr3_aa: CSVEDSDEQFF

clone_size: once
d_call: NA
j_call: TRBJ2-1
v_call: TRBV2
cdr3_nt: TGTGCCAGCAGTCAGACCAACTATGAGCAGTTCTTC
cdr3_aa: CASSQTNYEQFF

clone_size: NA
d_call: NA
j_call: TRBJ2-7
v_call: TRBV30
cdr3_nt: TGTGCCTGGAATCTAGTAGGTCTTTCGTCCTACGAGCAGTACTTC
cdr3_aa: CAWNLVGLSSYEQYF

clone_size: few
d_call: NA
j_call: TRBJ1-2
v_call: TRBV7-6
cdr3_nt: TGTGCCAGCAGCTCCGGGGCAGGGGTCGGCTATGGCTACACCTTC
cdr3_aa: CASSSGAGVGYGYTF

clone_size: NA
d_call: NA
j_call: TRBJ2-7
v_call: TRBV7-2
cdr3_nt: TGTGCCAGCAGCTTAGGTTTCGGGAGCAGGCCCCTCTACGAGCAGTACTTC
cdr3_aa: CASSLGFGSRPLYEQYF

clone_size: few
d_call: NA
j_call: TRBJ1-2
v_call: TRBV20-1
cdr3_nt: TGCAGTGCTATCGAGAACTATGGCTACACCTTC
cdr3_aa: CSAIENYGYTF

clone_size: NA
d_call: NA
j_call: TRBJ1-1
v_call: TRBV25-1
cdr3_nt: TGTGCCAGCAGTGAGTTACTGGGGCTGAACACTGAAGCTTTCTTT
cdr3_aa: CASSELLGLNTEAFF

clone_size: NA
d_call: NA
j_call: TRBJ1-5
v_call: TRBV24-1
cdr3_nt: TGTGCCACCAGTGATTTAGACGGGGATAGCAATCAGCCCCAGCATTTT
cdr3_aa: CATSDLDGDSNQPQHF

clone_size: NA
d_call: NA
j_call: TRBJ1-1
v_call: TRBV25-1
cdr3_nt: TGTGCCAGCAGTGAAGCGGGGGACACTGAAGCTTTCTTT
cdr3_aa: CASSEAGDTEAFF

clone_size: few
d_call: NA
j_call: TRBJ1-1
v_call: TRBV11-3
cdr3_nt: TGTGCCAGCAGCAGTCGGATCACTGTGGGCACTGAAGCTTTCTTT
cdr3_aa: CASSSRITVGTEAFF

clone_size: few
d_call: NA
j_call: TRBJ2-1
v_call: TRBV9
cdr3_nt: TGTGCCAGCAGCATACTTGACAGACCGGACTCGCATGAGCAGTTCTTC
cdr3_aa: CASSILDRPDSHEQFF

clone_size: NA
d_call: TRBD1
j_call: TRBJ1-1
v_call: TRBV12-3/TRBV12-4
cdr3_nt: TGTGCCAGCAGTTTTGGAGGCCGGGACAGGGGTTGGGGCACTGAAGCTTTCTTT
cdr3_aa: CASSFGGRDRGWGTEAFF

clone_size: many
d_call: NA
j_call: TRBJ1-3
v_call: TRBV5-6
cdr3_nt: TGTGCCAGCAGCTCCGTCGGGGCTACCTATAGGTCTGGAAACACCATATATTTT
cdr3_aa: CASSSVGATYRSGNTIYF

clone_size: NA
d_call: TRBD2
j_call: TRBJ2-1
v_call: TRBV10-3
cdr3_nt: TGTGCCATCACCAGGACTAGCGGGAGTACGTTCTTC
cdr3_aa: CAITRTSGSTFF

clone_size: few
d_call: NA
j_call: TRBJ1-1
v_call: TRBV7-9
cdr3_nt: TGTGCCAGCAGCTTAGGGTCCGGAACTGAAGCTTTCTTT
cdr3_aa: CASSLGSGTEAFF

clone_size: NA
d_call: NA
j_call: TRBJ2-1
v_call: TRBV7-8
cdr3_nt: TGTGCCAGCAGGCCGATTGTTTACAATGAGCAGTTCTTC
cdr3_aa: CASRPIVYNEQFF

clone_size: few
d_call: NA
j_call: TRBJ2-7
v_call: TRBV29-1
cdr3_nt: TGCAGCGCACTGAACCACGAGCAGTACTTC
cdr3_aa: CSALNHEQYF

clone_size: few
d_call: TRBD1
j_call: TRBJ2-7
v_call: TRBV27
cdr3_nt: TGTGCCAGCAGTCCCCTGGGACAGGGAAGCTCCTACGAGCAGTACTTC
cdr3_aa: CASSPLGQGSSYEQYF

clone_size: few
d_call: TRBD1
j_call: TRBJ2-7
v_call: TRBV30
cdr3_nt: TGTGCCTGGAGTGCCGGGACAGGGACCTACGAGCAGTACTTC
cdr3_aa: CAWSAGTGTYEQYF

clone_size: few
d_call: NA
j_call: TRBJ2-3
v_call: TRBV7-6
cdr3_nt: TGTGCCAGCAGCTTAGCATTCACAGATACGCAGTATTTT
cdr3_aa: CASSLAFTDTQYF

clone_size: once
d_call: NA
j_call: TRBJ2-5
v_call: TRBV6-5
cdr3_nt: TGTGCCAGCAGTTACTTCGGGGATTCCCAAGAGACCCAGTACTTC
cdr3_aa: CASSYFGDSQETQYF

clone_size: NA
d_call: NA
j_call: TRBJ1-1
v_call: TRBV4-3
cdr3_nt: TGCGCCAGCAGCCAAGACTCGGGGTTGAACACTGAAGCTTTCTTT
cdr3_aa: CASSQDSGLNTEAFF

clone_size: NA
d_call: NA
j_call: TRBJ2-1
v_call: TRBV24-1
cdr3_nt: TGTGCCACCAGTGATTTGCAGGCAGGGACTGAGCAGTTCTTC
cdr3_aa: CATSDLQAGTEQFF

clone_size: many
d_call: TRBD2
j_call: TRBJ2-1
v_call: TRBV27
cdr3_nt: TGTGCCAGCAGTTTTACTAGCGGGAGCTCCTACAATGAGCAGTTCTTC
cdr3_aa: CASSFTSGSSYNEQFF

clone_size: few
d_call: NA
j_call: TRBJ1-1
v_call: TRBV7-2
cdr3_nt: TGTGCCAGCAGCTTATTCGGTCATGATGAAGCTTTCTTT
cdr3_aa: CASSLFGHDEAFF

clone_size: few
d_call: TRBD1
j_call: TRBJ2-7
v_call: TRBV14
cdr3_nt: TGTGCCAGCAGTCGAACCGGGACAGAACCGTGGGAGCAGTACTTC
cdr3_aa: CASSRTGTEPWEQYF

clone_size: NA
d_call: NA
j_call: TRBJ2-2
v_call: TRBV10-3
cdr3_nt: TGTGCCATCAGTGAGTCGGACACCGGGGAGCTGTTTTTT
cdr3_aa: CAISESDTGELFF

clone_size: few
d_call: NA
j_call: TRBJ2-3
v_call: TRBV7-6
cdr3_nt: TGTGCCAGCAGCTTAGGCCCTCAGGTGGGGGGCACAGATACGCAGTATTTT
cdr3_aa: CASSLGPQVGGTDTQYF

clone_size: NA
d_call: TRBD2
j_call: TRBJ2-5
v_call: TRBV7-8
cdr3_nt: TGTGCCAGCAGCTCGCCAGCGGGGAGGTACAAGGGGACCCAGTACTTC
cdr3_aa: CASSSPAGRYKGTQYF

clone_size: few
d_call: NA
j_call: TRBJ1-1
v_call: TRBV5-6
cdr3_nt: TGTGCCAGCAGCCCGCCCGGGGGCACTGAAGCTTTCTTT
cdr3_aa: CASSPPGGTEAFF

clone_size: few
d_call: TRBD1
j_call: TRBJ2-7
v_call: TRBV9
cdr3_nt: TGTGCCAGCAGCGTAGCGACAGGGGAGTCCTACGAGCAGTACTTC
cdr3_aa: CASSVATGESYEQYF

clone_size: many
d_call: NA
j_call: TRBJ2-7
v_call: TRBV7-8
cdr3_nt: TGTGCCAGCAGCACTCACCCGCCGGGCAGCGCTGACGAGCAGTACTTC
cdr3_aa: CASSTHPPGSADEQYF

clone_size: NA
d_call: TRBD2
j_call: TRBJ2-4
v_call: TRBV6-5
cdr3_nt: TGTCCCGAAGCGGGGGGCGCGACCAAAAACATTCAGTACTTC
cdr3_aa: CPEAGGATKNIQYF

clone_size: few
d_call: TRBD2
j_call: TRBJ2-1
v_call: TRBV7-9
cdr3_nt: TGTGCCAGCAGCTCTGGACTAGCTTGGAATGAGCAGTTCTTC
cdr3_aa: CASSSGLAWNEQFF